The present T cell receptor beta chain was sequenced within a study of blood T cell repertoires in COVID-19 (dated by TCRdb to 2020 to 2022). For the study in its entirety: Samples from collaborators originated in the United States, Italy and Spain and spanned both the acute and convalescent phases of COVID-19. The material from the prospective study consisted of cDNA or gDNA derived from T cells, B-cell-depleted T cells, or PBMCs. Deeply sampled blood TCRbeta repertoires from subjects exposed to, actively infected with, or recovered from COVID-19 were included in the dataset. A freely available public database, intended as a resource for researchers studying the immune response to SARS-CoV-2, is where the repertoires were released. Samples came from the ongoing ImmuneRACE study (first 160 participants) plus 1,254 subjects from 6 global collaborators. A de-identified subject ID, COVID-19 status, age in years and sex were almost always included in the sample metadata. Where available, HLA class I and class II types were obtained from metadata supplied by the sample provider rather than from assay-based typing.

The collaborating institutions used their own protocols to collect whole blood in K2EDTA tubes. For TCRbeta analysis, collaborators shipped samples as frozen whole blood, isolated PBMCs, or DNA extracted from either of those sample types. What the study reported, not specific to this receptor: Clinical and demographic metadata were provided uncurated, with the amount varying by source and participant.

Points on this clone: Its antigen is unknown. Within one base of it there is no much larger clone, and no base qualities were kept.

There are 11 amino acids in the CDR3, from cysteine to phenylalanine inclusive. The DNA shown is the 33-base CDR3, in frame from base 1. The germline V gene specifies MNHEY as CDR1 and SVGAGI as CDR2. V loses 11 bases, J loses 3 bases, and the germline ends lie 10 bases apart. The immunoSEQ Assay, a bias-controlled multiplex PCR, was used to amplify TCRbeta CDR3 regions from genomic DNA. As for the authors' bioinformatics: Nucleated cell counts per sample were estimated from amplification of reference gene primers within the assay. Sequence reads were collapsed and filtered to measure the absolute abundance of every unique TCRbeta CDR3 rearrangement. Productive Simpson clonality was computed per sample as the square root of Simpson's diversity index over productive rearrangements. What TCRdb holds here is the immuneACCESS table cut down to in-frame rearrangements. Part of the clones is not present; checked against another copy, under half of the missing clones reflect an unresolved V gene, and the others are unexplained. Clonal size and the V and J genes are those of that table, whereas D and trimming came from the DNA. The sample records tens of thousands of clones, over 80% of which are singletons. The ten largest clones add up to around 8% of the sample.

The sequence joins TRBV6-5 to TRBJ1-2; a tentative D call is TRBD1 (5 bases match). The sequencing sample was made of peripheral blood. The origin of this receptor is a man aged 50-59 years with acute or convalescent COVID-19. The encoded CDR3 is CAVGRDYGYTF. The DNA sequence reads TGTGCCGTCGGCAGGGACTATGGCTACACCTTC.